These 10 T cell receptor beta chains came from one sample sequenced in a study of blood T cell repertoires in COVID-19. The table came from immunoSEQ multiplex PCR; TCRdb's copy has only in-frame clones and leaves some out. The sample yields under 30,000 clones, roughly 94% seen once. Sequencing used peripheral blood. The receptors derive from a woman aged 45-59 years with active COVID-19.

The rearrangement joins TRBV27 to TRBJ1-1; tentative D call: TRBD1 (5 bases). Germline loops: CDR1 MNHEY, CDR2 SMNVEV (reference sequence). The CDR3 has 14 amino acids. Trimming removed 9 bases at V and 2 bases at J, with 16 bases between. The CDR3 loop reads CASYQGWRNTEAFF. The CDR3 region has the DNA TGTGCCAGTTACCAGGGCTGGAGAAACACTGAAGCTTTCTTT.

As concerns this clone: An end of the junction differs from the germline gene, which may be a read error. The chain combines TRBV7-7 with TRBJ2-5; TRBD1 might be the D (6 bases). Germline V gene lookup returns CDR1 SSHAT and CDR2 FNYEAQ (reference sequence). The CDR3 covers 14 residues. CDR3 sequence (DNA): TGTGCTAGCAGCCTTGGACAGTACCAAGAGACCCAGTACTTC. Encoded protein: CASSLGQYQETQYF.

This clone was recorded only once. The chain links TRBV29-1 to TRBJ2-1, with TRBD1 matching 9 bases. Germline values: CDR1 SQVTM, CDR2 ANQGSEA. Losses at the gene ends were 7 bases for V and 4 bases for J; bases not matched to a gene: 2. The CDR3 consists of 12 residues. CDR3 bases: TGCAGCGGGGGACAGGGTTACAATGAGCAGTTCTTC. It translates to CSGGQGYNEQFF.

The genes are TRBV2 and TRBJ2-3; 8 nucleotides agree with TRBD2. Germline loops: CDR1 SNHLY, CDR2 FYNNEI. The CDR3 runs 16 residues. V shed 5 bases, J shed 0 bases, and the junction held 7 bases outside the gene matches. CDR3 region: CASSHITSGSTDTQYF. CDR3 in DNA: TGTGCCAGCAGTCACATTACTAGCGGCAGCACAGATACGCAGTATTTT.

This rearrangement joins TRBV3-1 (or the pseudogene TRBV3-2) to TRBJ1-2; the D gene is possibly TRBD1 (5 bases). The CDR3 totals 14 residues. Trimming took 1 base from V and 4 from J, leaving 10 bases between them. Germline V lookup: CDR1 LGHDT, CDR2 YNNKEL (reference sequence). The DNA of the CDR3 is TGTGCCAGCAGCCAAGTACCCCAGGGCTATGGCTACACCTTC. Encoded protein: CASSQVPQGYGYTF.

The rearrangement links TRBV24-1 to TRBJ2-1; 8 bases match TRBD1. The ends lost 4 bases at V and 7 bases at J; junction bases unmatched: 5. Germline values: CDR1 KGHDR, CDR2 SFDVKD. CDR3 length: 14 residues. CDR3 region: CATSEPTGANEQFF. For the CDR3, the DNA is TGTGCCACCAGTGAACCGACAGGGGCGAATGAGCAGTTCTTC.

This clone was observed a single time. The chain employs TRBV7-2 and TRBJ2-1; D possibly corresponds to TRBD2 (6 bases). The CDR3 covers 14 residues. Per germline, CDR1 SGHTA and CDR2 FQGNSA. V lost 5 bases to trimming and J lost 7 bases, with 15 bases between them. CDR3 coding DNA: TGTGCCAGCAGCCTGTCGGGGGTGCGGAATGAGCAGTTCTTC. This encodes CASSLSGVRNEQFF.

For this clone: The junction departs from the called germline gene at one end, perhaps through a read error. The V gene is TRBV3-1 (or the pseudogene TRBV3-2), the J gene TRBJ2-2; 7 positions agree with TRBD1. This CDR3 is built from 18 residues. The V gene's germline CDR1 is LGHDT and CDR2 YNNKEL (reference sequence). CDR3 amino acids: CTSSQVGGGDYLTGELFF. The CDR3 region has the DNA TGTACCAGCAGCCAAGTAGGGGGCGGAGACTACCTCACCGGGGAGCTGTTTTTT.

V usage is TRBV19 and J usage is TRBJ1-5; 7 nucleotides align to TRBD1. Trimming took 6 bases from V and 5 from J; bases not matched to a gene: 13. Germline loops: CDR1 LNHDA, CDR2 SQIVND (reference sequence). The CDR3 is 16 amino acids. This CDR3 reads CASSRQGVGAYQPQHF. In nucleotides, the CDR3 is TGTGCCAGTAGCAGACAGGGAGTCGGGGCGTATCAGCCCCAGCATTTT.

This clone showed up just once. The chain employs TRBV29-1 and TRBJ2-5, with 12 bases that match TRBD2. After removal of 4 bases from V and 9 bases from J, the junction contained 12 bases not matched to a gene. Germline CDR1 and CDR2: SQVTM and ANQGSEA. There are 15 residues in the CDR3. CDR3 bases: TGCAGCGTTGTTGCGGGACTAGCGGGTCTCGGGGCCCAGTACTTC. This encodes CSVVAGLAGLGAQYF.